Shown below are 30 T cell receptor beta chains from a single sample sequenced in a study of blood T cell repertoires in COVID-19. TCRdb's copy holds only in-frame clones and misses some; the assay was immunoSEQ multiplex PCR. The table has a few hundred thousand clones, about nine tenths seen once. The source material was PBMCs or T cells enriched from blood (not recorded which). These TCRs come from a woman aged 55-75 years who had recovered from COVID-19.

This sequence joins TRBV25-1 and TRBJ2-1; D is possibly TRBD1 (6 bases). Germline values: CDR1 MGHDK, CDR2 SYGVNS. The V end lost 1 base, the J end lost 2 bases, and 15 bases lay between the germline ends. This CDR3 region has 17 residues. The CDR3 nucleotides read TGTGCCAGCAGTGAATCTTATGACAGGTCCCCCTACAATGAGCAGTTCTTC. Translated: CASSESYDRSPYNEQFF.

The chain combines TRBV5-1 with TRBJ2-6, with 9 bases aligning to TRBD2. The CDR3 spans 15 residues. Germline assignment: CDR1 SGHRS and CDR2 YFSETQ. Trimming at V came to 4 bases and at J to 8 bases, leaving 7 bases not matched to a gene. CDR3 nucleotides: TGCGCCAGCAGCGGGGGACTAGCCCTAACCAACGTCCTGACTTTC. This sequence encodes CASSGGLALTNVLTF.

The gene calls are TRBV20-1 and TRBJ2-5; tentatively, D is TRBD2 (5 bases). This CDR3 has 9 amino acids. Germline values: CDR1 DFQATT, CDR2 SNEGSKA (reference sequence). The CDR3 sequence is CPRGETQYF. CDR3 in DNA: TGCCCACGGGGAGAGACCCAGTACTTC.

The chain couples TRBV11-3 to TRBJ1-1; D remains unclear. In germline, CDR1 is SGHNT, CDR2 YENEEA. Trimming removed 1 base at V and 8 bases at J, with 17 bases between. The CDR3 consists of 15 residues. The CDR3 region has the DNA TGTGCCAGCAGCTTAGGGGCCATGGTACAACCAGAAGCTTTCTTT. Encoded protein: CASSLGAMVQPEAFF.

In its sample, this clone was seen once. The V call is TRBV6-5, the J call TRBJ1-3; D gene ambiguous. The CDR3 loop spans 15 amino acids. Trimming cost V 7 bases and J 0 bases, with 13 bases left between them. Germline V gene data show CDR1 as MNHEY and CDR2 as SVGAGI. CDR3 in amino acids: CASILPAVSGNTIYF. The DNA of the CDR3 is TGTGCCAGCATCCTCCCGGCGGTCTCTGGAAACACCATATATTTT.

V usage is TRBV9 and J usage is TRBJ2-1, with D maybe TRBD2 (6 bases). This CDR3 is 15 amino acids long. Germline loops: CDR1 SGDLS, CDR2 YYNGEE. Trimming pared 0 bases from V and 7 bases from J, leaving 14 bases between. The CDR3 sequence is CASSVDGGRGNEQFF. CDR3 DNA: TGTGCCAGCAGCGTAGACGGGGGTCGAGGGAATGAGCAGTTCTTC. Full variable domain (missing parts from reference TRBV9 and TRBJ2-1): DSGVTQTPKHLITATGQRVTLRCSPRSGDLSVYWYQQSLDQGLQFLIQYYNGEERAKGNILERFSAQQFPDLHSELNLSSLELGDSALYFCASSVDGGRGNEQFFGPGTRLTVL.

The chain is built from TRBV28 and TRBJ2-5; tentatively, D is TRBD2 (6 bases). V was shortened by 6 bases and J by 4 bases, with 9 bases between the two germline ends. The CDR3 length is 12 residues. CDR1 and CDR2 from the germline V gene are MDHEN and SYDVKM. CDR3 nucleotide sequence: TGTGCCAGCAGGGGGGGTGGAGAGACCCAGTACTTC. Translating it yields CASRGGGETQYF.

This chain uses TRBV28 with TRBJ1-5; 7 bases align to TRBD1. J gave up 2 bases and V 6 bases, and 4 bases lay outside the gene matches. The CDR3 loop spans 14 amino acids. Germline V gene sequence: CDR1 MDHEN, CDR2 SYDVKM. The CDR3 DNA sequence: TGTGCCAGCAGCCGTGACAGGGGCAATCAGCCCCAGCATTTT. It encodes CASSRDRGNQPQHF. Variable domain in full (rest from reference TRBV28 and TRBJ1-5): DVKVTQSSRYLVKRTGEKVFLECVQDMDHENMFWYRQDPGLGLRLIYFSYDVKMKEKGDIPEGYSVSREKKERFSLILESASTNQTSMYLCASSRDRGNQPQHFGDGTRLSIL.

The rearrangement links TRBV5-1 to TRBJ2-1; 12 bases are a match to TRBD2. Germline lookup yields CDR1 SGHRS and CDR2 YFSETQ. There are 16 residues in the CDR3. V was pared by 4 bases and J by 8 bases, with 10 bases of the junction left unmatched. Written as DNA, the CDR3 is TGCGCCAGCAGCGCTACTAGCGGGAGGATCTGGTATGAGCAGTTCTTC. This encodes CASSATSGRIWYEQFF.

The chain links TRBV5-1 to TRBJ2-2; unclear D gene. CDR1 SGHRS and CDR2 YFSETQ come from the germline V gene. There are 14 residues in the CDR3. Trimming left V 2 bases short and J 1 base short, with 6 bases between. The CDR3 protein is CASSLSKNTGELFF. CDR3 DNA: TGCGCCAGCAGCTTAAGCAAGAACACCGGGGAGCTGTTTTTT. Full variable domain (rest looked up from reference TRBV5-1 and TRBJ2-2): KAGVTQTPRYLIKTRGQQVTLSCSPISGHRSVSWYQQTPGQGLQFLFEYFSETQRNKGNFPGRFSGRQFSNSRSEMNVSTLELGDSALYLCASSLSKNTGELFFGEGSRLTVL.

This chain uses TRBV10-3 with TRBJ2-3; 9 nucleotides align to TRBD2. Germline CDR1 is ENHRY and CDR2 is SYGVKD. This CDR3 has 17 residues. The trim removed 0 bases at V and 5 bases at J, leaving 9 bases unmatched. CDR3 DNA: TGTGCCATCAGTGAGTCCCCCGCCAGCGGGAGGAAAGATACGCAGTATTTT. This encodes CAISESPASGRKDTQYF.

This clone was observed once. V usage is TRBV7-3 and J usage is TRBJ1-1, with 7 nucleotides matching TRBD1. This CDR3 contains 16 residues. The germline CDR1 and CDR2 sequences are SGHTA and FQGTGA. The trim removed 4 bases at V and 4 bases at J, leaving 12 bases unmatched. The CDR3 loop is CASSSHQTGSGTEAFF. CDR3 coding DNA: TGTGCCAGCAGCTCGCATCAGACAGGGTCAGGCACTGAAGCTTTCTTT.

The CDR3 sequence: CSASSGVRNNEQFF. In DNA, the CDR3 is TGCAGTGCTAGTTCAGGGGTCCGGAACAATGAGCAGTTCTTC. The V gene is TRBV20-1, the J gene TRBJ2-1, with D tentatively TRBD1 (6 bases). V was trimmed by 3 bases and J by 5 bases, leaving 14 bases between them. The CDR3 totals 14 residues. Germline values: CDR1 DFQATT, CDR2 SNEGSKA (reference sequence).

This sequence joins TRBV29-1 and TRBJ1-2; tentatively, D is TRBD1 (5 bases). Germline V CDR1 and CDR2: SQVTM, ANQGSEA. This CDR3 spans 15 amino acids. V shed 5 bases and J shed 8 bases, with 24 bases lying between them. CDR3 loop: CSVLDGALWSSGYTF. CDR3 bases: TGCAGCGTTTTAGATGGGGCGTTGTGGTCGAGCGGCTACACCTTC.

The genes are TRBV10-3 and TRBJ2-4, with a possible D match to TRBD2 (7 bases). This CDR3 has 13 residues. V was clipped by 10 bases and J by 0 bases, with 10 bases between them. Germline CDR1 and CDR2: ENHRY and SYGVKD. The CDR3 bases are TGTGCCACCCGGGGGGCAGCCAAAAACATTCAGTACTTC. This encodes CATRGAAKNIQYF.

The CDR3 spells CASSKARGNQPQHF. CDR3 nucleotide sequence: TGTGCCAGCAGCAAAGCCAGGGGCAATCAGCCCCAGCATTTT. V is TRBV21-1 and J is TRBJ1-5; the DNA was not used to check the table's D call, TRBD1. TRBV21-1 is tagged as a pseudogene. The CDR3 length is 14 residues.

In its sample, this clone was seen a few times. The chain recombines TRBV7-3 with TRBJ2-5, with TRBD1 matching over 11 bases. Germline values: CDR1 SGHTA, CDR2 FQGTGA. With V trimmed by 5 bases and J by 4 bases, 6 bases remained unmatched. CDR3 length: 15 amino acids. CDR3 sequence: CASSNWTGGTETQYF. CDR3 coding DNA: TGTGCCAGCAGCAACTGGACAGGGGGCACAGAGACCCAGTACTTC.

The chain uses TRBV15 and TRBJ2-1; tentatively, D is TRBD2 (5 bases). In germline, CDR1 is LNHNV, CDR2 YYDKDF (reference sequence). The CDR3 is made up of 16 amino acids. Trimming took 2 bases from V and 4 from J, leaving 15 bases between them. In nucleotides, the CDR3 is TGTGCCACCAGCAGAACAGCGATGGACTTATACAATGAGCAGTTCTTC. It translates to CATSRTAMDLYNEQFF. Looking up the rest from reference TRBV15 and TRBJ2-1 gives the full variable domain: DAMVIQNPRYQVTQFGKPVTLSCSQTLNHNVMYWYQQKSSQAPKLLFHYYDKDFNNEADTPDNFQSRRPNTSFCFLDIRSPGLGDTAMYLCATSRTAMDLYNEQFFGPGTRLTVL.

The V gene is TRBV3-1 (or the pseudogene TRBV3-2), the J gene TRBJ1-6; possibly TRBD1 for D (6 bases). Trimming shortened V by 4 bases and J by 10 bases, and 14 bases separated the two germline ends. This CDR3 contains 14 residues. Per germline, CDR1 LGHDT and CDR2 YNNKEL (reference sequence). The chain's CDR3 is CASSLRTAGSPLHF. The CDR3 DNA follows: TGTGCCAGCAGCCTCAGGACAGCTGGCTCACCCCTCCACTTT.

This sequence joins TRBV11-3 and TRBJ2-1; 7 positions match TRBD2. V was clipped by 5 bases and J by 0 bases; unmatched bases: 4. From germline, CDR1 is SGHNT and CDR2 YENEEA. The CDR3 is made up of 15 amino acids. CDR3 coding DNA: TGTGCCAGCAGCGCGGGGGATCCCTCCTACAATGAGCAGTTCTTC. It translates to CASSAGDPSYNEQFF.

The V gene is TRBV6-2 or TRBV6-3, the J gene TRBJ2-2; no reliable D call. The CDR3 loop spans 15 amino acids. V gave up 1 base and J gave up 2 bases, with 8 bases separating them. CDR1 MNHEY and CDR2 SVGEGT come from the germline V gene. The CDR3 DNA reads TGTGCCAGCAGTTACTGGGCCCAAAACACCGGGGAGCTGTTTTTT. Amino acid sequence: CASSYWAQNTGELFF.

The V call is TRBV7-9, the J call TRBJ1-4, with a tentative D call TRBD1 (6 bases). CDR1 is SEHNR and CDR2 is FQNEAQ in the germline V gene (reference sequence). The CDR3 spans 15 residues. Deletions cut 5 bases from V and 4 bases from J, with 14 bases between. The CDR3 DNA reads as TGTGCCAGCAGCCAAATGGGGGCGTTTAATGAAAAACTGTTTTTT. Protein: CASSQMGAFNEKLFF.

As DNA, the CDR3 is TGTGCCACCAGTGATTTTGGGACAGAGGATCGAGATACGCAGTATTTT. Amino acid sequence: CATSDFGTEDRDTQYF. This rearrangement joins TRBV24-1 to TRBJ2-3, with 7 bases that match TRBD1. The junction had 8 bases not matched to a gene; V was cut back by 1 base and J by 5 bases. Germline V gene sequence: CDR1 KGHDR, CDR2 SFDVKD. The CDR3 is 16 residues long.

This rearrangement joins TRBV28 to TRBJ1-5; D is possibly TRBD1 (6 bases). The CDR3 spans 15 residues. Germline CDR1 MDHEN, CDR2 SYDVKM. Trimming left V 7 bases short and J 5 bases short, with 18 bases between. CDR3 in amino acids: CASIRAGAPYQPQHF. For the CDR3, the DNA is TGTGCCAGCATTCGTGCAGGGGCGCCCTATCAGCCCCAGCATTTT.

Here the CDR3 DNA reads TGTGCCAGCAGCTTGGGGACTAGCGGTAACTACAATGAGCAGTTCTTC. Its protein product is CASSLGTSGNYNEQFF. The V call is TRBV5-4, the J call TRBJ2-1; TRBD2 aligns across 10 bases. Trimming took 0 bases from V and 3 from J; bases not matched to a gene: 3. From germline, CDR1 is SGHNT and CDR2 YYREEE (reference sequence). The CDR3 consists of 16 residues.

The V call is TRBV3-1 (or the pseudogene TRBV3-2), the J call TRBJ2-4, with D unclear. Germline CDR1 is LGHDT and CDR2 is YNNKEL (reference sequence). The CDR3 is 12 residues long. V lost 1 base, J lost 7 bases, and 5 bases lay in between. The CDR3 sequence is CASSQAENIQYF. CDR3 sequence (DNA): TGTGCCAGCAGCCAAGCGGAGAACATTCAGTACTTC.

The chain is built from TRBV20-1 and TRBJ1-2; D not certain. V was trimmed by 3 bases and J by 8 bases, leaving 13 bases between them. The CDR3 sequence is 12 residues long. Per the germline V gene, CDR1 is DFQATT and CDR2 is SNEGSKA (reference sequence). CDR3 in DNA: TGCAGTGCTAGTTCCCTGGCGGAGGGCTACACCTTC. Translated: CSASSLAEGYTF.

In its sample, this clone was seen a few times. The V call is TRBV28, the J call TRBJ1-2; 8 bases line up with TRBD1. The germline V gene has CDR1 MDHEN and CDR2 SYDVKM. CDR3 length: 14 amino acids. The junction had 11 bases not matched to a gene; V was cut back by 6 bases and J by 8 bases. CDR3 DNA sequence: TGTGCCAGCAGGTCGGGTCAGGGGGCGCTAGGCTACACCTTC. Its protein product is CASRSGQGALGYTF.

The genes are TRBV11-3 and TRBJ1-4; tentative D call: TRBD1 (6 bases). Germline values: CDR1 SGHNT, CDR2 YENEEA. The CDR3 contains 15 residues. The V and J ends lost 1 base and 10 bases respectively, with 16 bases between them. CDR3 DNA: TGTGCCAGCAGCTTAGCCCCCGGGGGGGGCCGAAAACTGTTTTTT. It is translated as CASSLAPGGGRKLFF.

This clone was recorded at least ten times. The chain joins TRBV14 to TRBJ1-1, with D possibly TRBD1 on 5 matching bases. CDR3 length equals 16 residues. Looked up from germline, CDR1 is SGHDN and CDR2 is FVKESK. The germline V and J ends were trimmed by 0 bases and 1 base, with 12 bases remaining between them. The CDR3 is CASSQDLGQGNTEAFF. CDR3 coding DNA: TGTGCCAGCAGCCAAGATTTGGGGCAGGGGAACACTGAAGCTTTCTTT.